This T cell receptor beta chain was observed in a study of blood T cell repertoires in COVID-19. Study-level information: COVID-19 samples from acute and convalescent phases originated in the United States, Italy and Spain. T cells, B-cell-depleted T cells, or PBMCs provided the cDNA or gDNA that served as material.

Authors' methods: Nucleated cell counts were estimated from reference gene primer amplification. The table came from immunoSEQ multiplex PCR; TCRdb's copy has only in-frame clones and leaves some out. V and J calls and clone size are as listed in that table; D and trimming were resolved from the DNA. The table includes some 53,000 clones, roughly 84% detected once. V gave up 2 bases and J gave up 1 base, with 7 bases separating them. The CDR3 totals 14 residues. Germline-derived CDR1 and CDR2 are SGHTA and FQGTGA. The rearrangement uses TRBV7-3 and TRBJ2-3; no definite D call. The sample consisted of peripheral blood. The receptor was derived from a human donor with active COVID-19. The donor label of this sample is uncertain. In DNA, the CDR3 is TGTGCCAGCAGCTTATCATCAGGCACAGATACGCAGTATTTT. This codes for CASSLSSGTDTQYF.